These T cell receptor beta chains were read from a single sample in a study of blood T cell repertoires in COVID-19. Some clones are missing from TCRdb's copy, which holds only in-frame ones; the method was immunoSEQ multiplex PCR. The data show around 150,000 clones, with about 90% seen just once and 4.5% to 5% held by the top ten. Sequencing was done on a sample of peripheral blood. These receptors all come from a man younger than 45 with COVID-19, enrolled during active disease. The CDR3 runs from the conserved cysteine through the conserved F or W. The D gene is left open where the match is weak. Clone size appears in some rows only: once, few, many, or a class for an expanded clone.

cdr3_nt: TGCGCCAGCAGCCAAATAGATTCTTGGGGCACAAGTGAAAAACTGTTTTTT
cdr3_aa: CASSQIDSWGTSEKLFF
j_call: TRBJ1-4
v_call: TRBV5-1
d_call: NA
clone_size: NA

cdr3_nt: TGTGCCAGCAGTTTACTTGGGCACCTTGGGCGGAACACTGAAGCTTTCTTT
cdr3_aa: CASSLLGHLGRNTEAFF
j_call: TRBJ1-1
v_call: TRBV27
d_call: NA
clone_size: once

cdr3_nt: TGTGCCAGCAGACTGGGACAGGGAAGCAATCAGCCCCAGCATTTT
cdr3_aa: CASRLGQGSNQPQHF
j_call: TRBJ1-5
v_call: TRBV6-5
d_call: TRBD1
clone_size: NA

cdr3_nt: TGTGCCAGCAGCGGGACTAGCGGGGGTTACCGAGATACGCAGTATTTT
cdr3_aa: CASSGTSGGYRDTQYF
j_call: TRBJ2-3
v_call: TRBV9
d_call: TRBD2
clone_size: NA

cdr3_nt: TGTGCCAGCAGCCTCCTAGCGGGGGAAATCTCCTACAATGAGCAGTTCTTC
cdr3_aa: CASSLLAGEISYNEQFF
j_call: TRBJ2-1
v_call: TRBV7-3
d_call: TRBD2
clone_size: NA

cdr3_nt: TGTGCCAGCAGCCCGGGACAGTGGAGCAATCAGCCCCAGCATTTT
cdr3_aa: CASSPGQWSNQPQHF
j_call: TRBJ1-5
v_call: TRBV4-2
d_call: TRBD1
clone_size: NA

cdr3_nt: TGTGCCTGGAGTGTAGGCGGTGCGACTGGAAACACCATATATTTT
cdr3_aa: CAWSVGGATGNTIYF
j_call: TRBJ1-3
v_call: TRBV30
d_call: NA
clone_size: once

cdr3_nt: TGCAGCGTTGGAGGCGTCCAAGAGACCCAGTACTTC
cdr3_aa: CSVGGVQETQYF
j_call: TRBJ2-5
v_call: TRBV29-1
d_call: NA
clone_size: once

cdr3_nt: TGCGCCAGCAGCCAGTCTCAGGGGACAGTCTCTGGAAACACCATATATTTT
cdr3_aa: CASSQSQGTVSGNTIYF
j_call: TRBJ1-3
v_call: TRBV4-1
d_call: TRBD1
clone_size: NA

cdr3_nt: TGTGCCAGCAGCCTGGGACAGGGCTATGGCTACACCTTC
cdr3_aa: CASSLGQGYGYTF
j_call: TRBJ1-2
v_call: TRBV28
d_call: TRBD1
clone_size: NA

cdr3_nt: TGTGCCAGCACCCGCGGGGGGACCCACTACAATGAGCAGTTCTTC
cdr3_aa: CASTRGGTHYNEQFF
j_call: TRBJ2-1
v_call: TRBV7-2
d_call: TRBD2
clone_size: NA

cdr3_nt: TGTGCCAGCAGCTTAGCGGGGGGGAGGAGCGGTGAAAAACTGTTTTTT
cdr3_aa: CASSLAGGRSGEKLFF
j_call: TRBJ1-4
v_call: TRBV7-9
d_call: NA
clone_size: NA

cdr3_nt: TGTGCCAGTAGTTCTGGACAGCGGCTATATGGCTACACCTTC
cdr3_aa: CASSSGQRLYGYTF
j_call: TRBJ1-2
v_call: TRBV19
d_call: NA
clone_size: NA

cdr3_nt: TGTGCCAGCAGTTTTCCGTTGAACACTGAAGCTTTCTTT
cdr3_aa: CASSFPLNTEAFF
j_call: TRBJ1-1
v_call: TRBV28
d_call: NA
clone_size: NA

cdr3_nt: TGTGCCAGCAGCCAAGAGGGGAGCGGGAGGTACACAGATACGCAGTATTTT
cdr3_aa: CASSQEGSGRYTDTQYF
j_call: TRBJ2-3
v_call: TRBV4-2
d_call: TRBD2
clone_size: NA

cdr3_nt: TGTGCCAGCACTAGACAGGGGGCGGGATCACCCCTCCACTTT
cdr3_aa: CASTRQGAGSPLHF
j_call: TRBJ1-6
v_call: TRBV27
d_call: TRBD1
clone_size: NA

cdr3_nt: TGTGCCAGCAGCAAACTAGCGGGAGAAGAGACCCAGTACTTC
cdr3_aa: CASSKLAGEETQYF
j_call: TRBJ2-5
v_call: TRBV11-2
d_call: TRBD2
clone_size: NA

cdr3_nt: TGTGCCAGCAGTCGGGGTTCGAATGAAAAACTGTTTTTT
cdr3_aa: CASSRGSNEKLFF
j_call: TRBJ1-4
v_call: TRBV6-5
d_call: NA
clone_size: NA

cdr3_nt: TGTGCCAGCATCCGATTGACAGGGGGGAGAGAGACCCAGTACTTC
cdr3_aa: CASIRLTGGRETQYF
j_call: TRBJ2-5
v_call: TRBV6-5
d_call: TRBD1
clone_size: NA

cdr3_nt: TGTGCCAGCTCACCAAGCTCCGGGACAGGGGCGACGAGTCAGCCCCAGCATTTT
cdr3_aa: CASSPSSGTGATSQPQHF
j_call: TRBJ1-5
v_call: TRBV18
d_call: TRBD1
clone_size: NA

cdr3_nt: TGTGCCAGCAGTTACTCGTGGGGCCGGAGTAGCAATCAGCCCCAGCATTTT
cdr3_aa: CASSYSWGRSSNQPQHF
j_call: TRBJ1-5
v_call: TRBV6-2/TRBV6-3
d_call: NA
clone_size: NA

cdr3_nt: TGTGCCTGGAGCTTGGCGCCCGGGTATGGCTACACCTTC
cdr3_aa: CAWSLAPGYGYTF
j_call: TRBJ1-2
v_call: TRBV30
d_call: NA
clone_size: NA

cdr3_nt: TGTGCCAGCAGCTTTCAGAGCAATCAGCCCCAGCATTTT
cdr3_aa: CASSFQSNQPQHF
j_call: TRBJ1-5
v_call: TRBV7-2
d_call: NA
clone_size: NA

cdr3_nt: TGTGCCAGCAGTTCCTCCCCAGACAGGGGGCATCCACCCCTCCACTTT
cdr3_aa: CASSSSPDRGHPPLHF
j_call: TRBJ1-6
v_call: TRBV27
d_call: TRBD1
clone_size: NA

cdr3_nt: TGTGCCAGCAGCGCGACAGGGGGGTACACTGAAGCTTTCTTT
cdr3_aa: CASSATGGYTEAFF
j_call: TRBJ1-1
v_call: TRBV9
d_call: TRBD1
clone_size: NA

cdr3_nt: TGCAGCGTTGGACGTGAGGCGGGGGGCTCGGGGCAGTTCTTC
cdr3_aa: CSVGREAGGSGQFF
j_call: TRBJ2-1
v_call: TRBV29-1
d_call: TRBD2
clone_size: NA

cdr3_nt: TGTGCCAGTAGTATAGGGGAGTCCAGCACAGATACGCAGTATTTT
cdr3_aa: CASSIGESSTDTQYF
j_call: TRBJ2-3
v_call: TRBV19
d_call: NA
clone_size: NA

cdr3_nt: TGTACCAGCCGGTTGTCCGCTCGGGAGACCCAGTACTTC
cdr3_aa: CTSRLSARETQYF
j_call: TRBJ2-5
v_call: TRBV6-5
d_call: NA
clone_size: NA

cdr3_nt: TGTGCCAGCAGTTTAGGGGGGACAGGGCGCGAGCAGTACTTC
cdr3_aa: CASSLGGTGREQYF
j_call: TRBJ2-7
v_call: TRBV28
d_call: TRBD1
clone_size: NA

cdr3_nt: TGTGCCAGCTCACCTCAGGACATCCAGAGCAATCAGCCCCAGCATTTT
cdr3_aa: CASSPQDIQSNQPQHF
j_call: TRBJ1-5
v_call: TRBV18
d_call: NA
clone_size: NA

cdr3_nt: TGTGCCAGCAGTTTATTTGGGGGCAGGGGAAGCAATCAGCCCCAGCATTTT
cdr3_aa: CASSLFGGRGSNQPQHF
j_call: TRBJ1-5
v_call: TRBV28
d_call: NA
clone_size: once

cdr3_nt: TGTGCCAGCAGCTTAGCGGCTAGCGGGGACCTCTACGAGCAGTACTTC
cdr3_aa: CASSLAASGDLYEQYF
j_call: TRBJ2-7
v_call: TRBV7-2
d_call: TRBD2
clone_size: NA

cdr3_nt: TGTGCCAGCTCCCCATCAGGCCCCCCCTATGGCTACACCTTC
cdr3_aa: CASSPSGPPYGYTF
j_call: TRBJ1-2
v_call: TRBV18
d_call: NA
clone_size: NA

cdr3_nt: TGTGCCAGCAGCTTTCCTGGACAGGGCGATCAGCCCCAGCATTTT
cdr3_aa: CASSFPGQGDQPQHF
j_call: TRBJ1-5
v_call: TRBV7-2
d_call: TRBD1
clone_size: once

cdr3_nt: TGTGCCAGCAGTAGTCTCAGGGAGGGGTCCTACGAGCAGTACTTC
cdr3_aa: CASSSLREGSYEQYF
j_call: TRBJ2-7
v_call: TRBV6-5
d_call: TRBD2
clone_size: NA

cdr3_nt: TGCGCCAGCAGCCGGAGGGGCTCCTACAATGAGCAGTTCTTC
cdr3_aa: CASSRRGSYNEQFF
j_call: TRBJ2-1
v_call: TRBV4-3
d_call: NA
clone_size: NA

cdr3_nt: TGTGCCAGCAGTTACGGGGGCTACACTGAAGCTTTCTTT
cdr3_aa: CASSYGGYTEAFF
j_call: TRBJ1-1
v_call: TRBV6-2/TRBV6-3
d_call: NA
clone_size: NA